The source of this T cell receptor beta chain is a study of OX40 agonist ivuxolimab in advanced cancers. For context, the study as a whole: Ivuxolimab was a fully human IgG2 agonistic monoclonal antibody targeting the costimulatory receptor OX40 (CD134). The paper reports the monotherapy dose-escalation portion (N of about 47 patients) of the phase I ivuxolimab trial. Prior anti-PD-1, anti-PD-L1 or anti-CTLA-4 therapy was permitted, and checkpoint inhibitors had been received by less than 45% of dose-escalation patients. Intravenous ivuxolimab was administered to patients every 2 weeks at six dose levels: 0.01, 0.1, 0.3, 1.5, 3 and 10 mg/kg. Three dose-escalation patients achieved partial responses, one with hepatocellular carcinoma and two with cutaneous melanoma. Peripheral TCRbeta sequencing was intended to test whether TCR sequence diversity was altered and clonal T-cell expansion was caused by ivuxolimab. Among the approximately 54 dose-escalation patients, about 19 had hepatocellular carcinoma, roughly 15 melanoma, 9 renal cell carcinoma and 9 head and neck cancer. The dose-escalation cohort was 82.7% male with a mean age of roughly 62 years, ranging from 23 to 79.

General study outcomes and caveats: Partial responders in the 0.1-3.0 mg/kg groups had among the lowest normalized peripheral clonal expansion, especially among CD8+ T cells. After ivuxolimab, expanded clones were on average more numerous among CD8+ T cells than among CD4+ T cells. Which antigens the clonally expanded peripheral T cells were specific for was not determined. Low levels of normalized T-cell clonal expansion were also shown by some nonresponding patients. At doses of 0.1 to 3.0 mg/kg, clonal expansion of both CD4+ and CD8+ blood T cells was observed from baseline to week 6.

Patients with autoimmune disease history or receiving systemic immunosuppression were excluded from the trial. In every dose cohort, peripheral blood was drawn for TCR sequencing at baseline, cycle 4 day 1, and cycle 7 day 1. Samples were obtained from an open-label, multicenter, first-in-human phase I dose-escalation trial of ivuxolimab. Adults with locally advanced or metastatic melanoma, renal cell carcinoma, hepatocellular carcinoma or head and neck squamous cell carcinoma were enrolled in the trial. CD4+ and CD8+ T cells were sorted separately from peripheral blood before TCR sequencing. Note on this clone: Its recognized antigen is unknown. No much larger clone is present one base from it, and per-base qualities are unavailable.

To sequence the TCRbeta CDR3 region, genomic DNA was isolated from the sorted cells. The immunoSEQ Assay was used for sequencing of TCRbeta CDR3 regions. TCRdb retrieved this table from immuneACCESS and kept in-frame rearrangements only. Not all clones are present; in checked studies, unresolved V genes account for under half, and no reason is known for the remainder. The sample table lists approximately 74,000 clones, around nine tenths of them with a count of one. In total, the top ten clones hold around 6.3% of the sample. The sequence was obtained from an adult with an advanced solid tumor such as melanoma, head and neck, liver or kidney cancer. Material: CD4+ or CD8+ T cells sorted from blood, obtained in a trial of the OX40 agonist ivuxolimab.

In nucleotides, the sequence is TGTGCCAGCAGCGTAGGAGCGGACACAGATACGCAGTATTTT. This is translated as CASSVGADTDTQYF. Rearrangement joined TRBV9 to TRBJ2-3; a tentative D match to TRBD2 spans 5 bases. V loses 0 bases, J loses 2 bases, and the germline ends lie 7 bases apart. The CDR3 runs 14 residues from the cysteine to the phenylalanine. CDR3 DNA only is kept here, 42 bases in frame from base 1. Taken from the germline V gene, the CDR1 and CDR2 loops are SGDLS and YYNGEE.